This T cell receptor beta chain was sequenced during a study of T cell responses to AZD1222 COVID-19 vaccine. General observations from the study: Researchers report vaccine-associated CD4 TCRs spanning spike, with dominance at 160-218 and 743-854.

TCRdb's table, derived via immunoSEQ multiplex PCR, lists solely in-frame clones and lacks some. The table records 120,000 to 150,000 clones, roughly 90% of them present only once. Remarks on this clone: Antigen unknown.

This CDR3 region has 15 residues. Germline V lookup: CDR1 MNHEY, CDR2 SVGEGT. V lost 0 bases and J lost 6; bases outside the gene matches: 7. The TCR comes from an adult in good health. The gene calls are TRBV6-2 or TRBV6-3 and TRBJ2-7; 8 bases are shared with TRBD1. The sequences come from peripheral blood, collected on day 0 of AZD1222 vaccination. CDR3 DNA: TGTGCCAGCAGTTACTCAGGGACAGGTAGTCGCGAGCAGTACTTC. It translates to CASSYSGTGSREQYF.